This T cell receptor beta chain was found in a study of vaccination and CD4 T cells after COVID-19. The CDR3 consists of 15 residues. Germline CDR1 is MNHNS and CDR2 is SASEGT. Trimming took off 5 bases at V and 0 bases at J, with 13 bases between the two ends. The treatment is: roughly 11-day PBMC culture with coronavirus spike peptide pools or control peptides (ViraFEST assay). Cultured CD4+ T-cell DNA underwent Oncomine TCR Beta short-read sequencing. MiXCR, run by TCRdb on the PCR reads, gives a single entry per CDR3 protein. The sample has approximately 14,000 distinct CDR3 sequences; 65% to 80% are singletons. Comment on this clonotype: Its antigen remains unidentified.

The sample was CD4+ T cells from blood, cultured in vitro. The chain employs TRBV6-1 and TRBJ1-2; TRBD1 might be the D (5 bases). The sequence derives from a human donor who had recovered from COVID-19. The CDR3 nucleotides read TGTGCCAGCAGTCGGACAACAGGATCTAACTATGGCTACACCTTC. Amino acid sequence: CASSRTTGSNYGYTF.